Listed below are T cell receptor beta chains from one sample, sequenced in a study of T cell changes during pregnancy in multiple sclerosis. Sequencing used immunoSEQ multiplex PCR; TCRdb keeps in-frame clones, though not all of them. The sample consists of around 20,000 clones, less than 95% of them appearing once. The sample here was CD4+ T cells from peripheral blood mononuclear cells, taken in the third trimester of pregnancy. All receptors derive from a female donor in good health, enrolled as a control in a pregnancy study. The CDR3 runs from the conserved cysteine through the conserved F or W. A D gene is named only where the DNA matches it firmly. A row's size may be missing; if present it is once, few, many or a size class.

j_gene | abundance | len | v_gene | d_gene | CDR3aa | CDR3nt
TRBJ1-1 | once | 13 | TRBV18 | NA | CAISRQDNTEAFF | TGTGCCATTTCAAGACAGGATAACACTGAAGCTTTCTTT
TRBJ2-6 | NA | 18 | TRBV18 | TRBD2 | CASSPEIAGTSGANVLTF | TGTGCCAGCTCACCAGAGATAGCGGGAACCTCTGGGGCCAACGTCCTGACTTTC
TRBJ2-1 | NA | 16 | TRBV9 | TRBD2 | CASSLSGVSSYNEQFF | TGTGCCAGCAGCTTGAGCGGGGTAAGCTCCTACAATGAGCAGTTCTTC
TRBJ2-1 | NA | 13 | TRBV28 | NA | CASSAPRDNEQFF | TGTGCCAGCAGCGCCCCTCGAGACAATGAGCAGTTCTTC
TRBJ2-5 | NA | 14 | TRBV7-3 | NA | CASSPGGAVETQYF | TGTGCCAGCAGCCCGGGTGGGGCGGTGGAGACCCAGTACTTC
TRBJ1-1 | NA | 15 | TRBV5-4 | NA | CASSLGQGLNTEAFF | TGTGCCAGCAGCTTGGGGCAGGGATTGAACACTGAAGCTTTCTTT
TRBJ1-5 | NA | 16 | TRBV19 | TRBD1 | CASSIGTGILDQPQHF | TGTGCCAGTAGTATAGGGACAGGGATATTGGATCAGCCCCAGCATTTT
TRBJ2-3 | NA | 15 | TRBV19 | TRBD2 | CASSPGLAAIDTQYF | TGTGCCAGTAGTCCCGGACTAGCGGCAATAGATACGCAGTATTTT
TRBJ2-6 | NA | 15 | TRBV7-8 | NA | CASSLTVSGANVLTF | TGTGCCAGCAGCTTAACAGTCTCTGGGGCCAACGTCCTGACTTTC
TRBJ2-7 | few | 15 | TRBV4-1 | NA | CASSQAQFSSYEQYF | TGCGCCAGCAGCCAAGCCCAGTTCTCCTCCTACGAGCAGTACTTC
TRBJ2-2 | NA | 15 | TRBV5-5 | NA | CASTPYTGRAGELFF | TGTGCCAGCACCCCGTATACAGGCCGGGCCGGGGAGCTGTTTTTT
TRBJ2-5 | NA | 14 | TRBV27 | NA | CASSPHTHGETQYF | TGTGCCAGCAGTCCCCATACCCACGGGGAGACCCAGTACTTC
TRBJ1-2 | NA | 15 | TRBV7-8 | TRBD1 | CASSPWGTGSVGYTF | TGTGCCAGCAGCCCATGGGGGACAGGGAGTGTTGGCTACACCTTC
TRBJ2-3 | once | 14 | TRBV5-4 | NA | CASSLGAGTDTQYF | TGTGCCAGCAGCTTGGGCGCGGGCACAGATACGCAGTATTTT
TRBJ2-5 | NA | 17 | TRBV2 | TRBD1 | CASSEGATGVAVKTQYF | TGTGCCAGCAGTGAAGGGGCGACAGGGGTTGCCGTAAAGACCCAGTACTTC
TRBJ2-5 | few | 14 | TRBV5-1 | NA | CASRPLAARETQYF | TGCGCCAGCAGACCTCTAGCCGCCCGGGAGACCCAGTACTTC
TRBJ2-7 | NA | 14 | TRBV11-2 | NA | CASSFQGSSYEQYF | TGTGCCAGCAGCTTTCAGGGGTCATCCTACGAGCAGTACTTC
TRBJ1-1 | NA | 12 | TRBV21-1 | NA | CASSGPYSEAFF | TGTGCCAGCAGCGGGCCTTATTCTGAAGCTTTCTTT
TRBJ1-4 | NA | 22 | TRBV12-5 | TRBD1 | CASGLVPWEDRLLHVANEKLFF | TGTGCTAGTGGTTTGGTACCATGGGAGGACAGGCTCCTTCACGTTGCTAATGAAAAACTGTTTTTT
TRBJ2-5 | once | 16 | TRBV5-1 | NA | CASSLGVERLQETQYF | TGCGCCAGCAGCTTGGGGGTAGAGCGGCTTCAAGAGACCCAGTACTTC
TRBJ2-1 | once | 16 | TRBV6-5 | NA | CASSYGGAVKTDEQFF | TGTGCCAGCAGTTACGGAGGGGCAGTCAAAACGGATGAGCAGTTCTTC
TRBJ2-4 | NA | 12 | TRBV12-5 | NA | CASALGSDIQYF | TGTGCTAGTGCCCTCGGGTCGGACATTCAGTACTTC
TRBJ1-4 | NA | 14 | TRBV28 | TRBD1 | CASSLTGGSEKLFF | TGTGCCAGCAGTTTGACAGGGGGAAGCGAAAAACTGTTTTTT
TRBJ1-2 | NA | 13 | TRBV30 | NA | CAWSVRTDYGYTF | TGTGCCTGGAGTGTACGGACAGACTATGGCTACACCTTC
TRBJ2-1 | NA | 15 | TRBV9 | NA | CASSVEPGGYNEQFF | TGTGCCAGCAGCGTAGAACCCGGAGGTTACAATGAGCAGTTCTTC
TRBJ2-6 | few | 16 | TRBV9 | NA | CASSVGQGTGANVLTF | TGTGCCAGCAGCGTAGGGCAGGGCACTGGGGCCAACGTCCTGACTTTC
TRBJ2-2 | NA | 19 | TRBV5-1 | TRBD2 | CASSVHGTSVNLNTGELFF | TGCGCCAGCAGCGTCCACGGGACTAGCGTTAATCTGAACACCGGGGAGCTGTTTTTT
TRBJ1-3 | NA | 16 | TRBV21-1 | NA | CASSGHTGHSGNTIYF | TGTGCCAGCAGCGGACACACAGGGCACTCTGGAAACACCATATATTTT
TRBJ1-4 | NA | 14 | TRBV25-1 | NA | CASSDRGGNEKLFF | TGTGCCAGCAGCGATCGGGGGGGCAATGAAAAACTGTTTTTT
TRBJ1-2 | few | 16 | TRBV6-4 | TRBD1 | CASSATPGQGGYGYTF | TGTGCCAGCAGTGCCACTCCGGGACAGGGCGGCTATGGCTACACCTTC
TRBJ1-2 | NA | 14 | TRBV5-4 | TRBD1 | CASSWDRGGDGYTF | TGTGCCAGCAGCTGGGACAGGGGAGGCGATGGCTACACCTTC
TRBJ2-1 | NA | 15 | TRBV19 | TRBD1 | CASSIPGQGTNEQFF | TGTGCCAGTAGCATCCCGGGACAGGGAACCAATGAGCAGTTCTTC
TRBJ2-2 | NA | 16 | TRBV4-1 | TRBD1 | CASSQLGTGWAGELFF | TGCGCCAGCAGCCAACTTGGGACAGGGTGGGCCGGGGAGCTGTTTTTT
TRBJ2-1 | NA | 15 | TRBV4-3 | NA | CASSQVSSGYNEQFF | TGCGCCAGCAGCCAAGTTAGCAGCGGCTACAATGAGCAGTTCTTC
TRBJ1-5 | NA | 13 | TRBV30 | NA | CAWSVGQRQPQHF | TGTGCCTGGAGTGTAGGCCAGCGACAGCCCCAGCATTTT
TRBJ2-5 | NA | 14 | TRBV2 | NA | CAIFSQEVSRTQYF | TGTGCCATTTTTTCCCAGGAGGTGTCCAGGACCCAGTACTTC
TRBJ2-1 | NA | 13 | TRBV4-2 | TRBD2 | CASSQGLDVEQFF | TGTGCCAGCAGCCAGGGACTAGACGTTGAGCAGTTCTTC
TRBJ1-5 | NA | 15 | TRBV7-9 | NA | CASSGVAGSNQPQHF | TGTGCCAGCAGCGGGGTTGCGGGTAGCAATCAGCCCCAGCATTTT
TRBJ2-1 | NA | 16 | TRBV25-1 | TRBD2 | CASSETGSGRDNEQFF | TGTGCCAGCAGTGAAACGGGTAGCGGGAGGGACAATGAGCAGTTCTTC
TRBJ2-7 | NA | 15 | TRBV19 | TRBD1 | CASRLGTGGTYEQYF | TGTGCCAGTAGACTCGGGACAGGGGGCACCTACGAGCAGTACTTC
TRBJ2-7 | NA | 15 | TRBV7-2 | NA | CASSLVTGSSYEQYF | TGTGCCAGCAGCTTAGTCACAGGTAGCTCCTACGAGCAGTACTTC
TRBJ1-5 | NA | 16 | TRBV21-1 | NA | CASSKGEGGSNQPQHF | TGTGCCAGCAGCAAAGGGGAAGGGGGTAGCAATCAGCCCCAGCATTTT
TRBJ1-6 | NA | 15 | TRBV27 | TRBD1 | CASTRRQGRNSPLHF | TGTGCCAGCACCCGCAGACAGGGGAGGAATTCACCCCTCCACTTT
TRBJ2-7 | NA | 15 | TRBV7-2 | TRBD2 | CASSALAGATREQYF | TGTGCCAGCAGCGCTTTAGCGGGGGCGACTAGGGAGCAGTACTTC
TRBJ2-7 | NA | 16 | TRBV11-1 | TRBD2 | CASSRGGIQDTYEQYF | TGTGCCAGCAGCCGGGGAGGGATACAGGATACCTACGAGCAGTACTTC
TRBJ2-6 | NA | 16 | TRBV7-3 | NA | CASSSLQGSGANVLTF | TGTGCCAGCAGCTCCCTTCAGGGATCTGGGGCCAACGTCCTGACTTTC
TRBJ1-2 | NA | 15 | TRBV6-1 | TRBD1 | CASSSRDRDSYGYTF | TGTGCCAGCAGTAGCCGGGACAGAGATTCTTATGGCTACACCTTC
TRBJ1-2 | NA | 15 | TRBV19 | NA | CASSPSPEAYYGYTF | TGTGCCAGTAGTCCTAGCCCCGAGGCTTACTATGGCTACACCTTC
TRBJ1-2 | NA | 16 | TRBV15 | NA | CATSREDGGRFAGYTF | TGTGCCACCAGCAGAGAGGACGGAGGACGGTTTGCGGGCTACACCTTC
TRBJ2-1 | NA | 15 | TRBV5-1 | NA | CASSPRDSLHNEQFF | TGCGCCAGCAGCCCCCGGGACTCGCTTCACAATGAGCAGTTCTTC
TRBJ2-1 | once | 15 | TRBV7-3 | NA | CASSLTGAWDNEQFF | TGTGCCAGCAGCTTAACAGGGGCCTGGGACAATGAGCAGTTCTTC
TRBJ2-3 | NA | 16 | TRBV19 | TRBD1 | CASSITGQGSTDTQYF | TGTGCCAGTAGCATCACCGGACAGGGTAGCACAGATACGCAGTATTTT
TRBJ2-2 | NA | 14 | TRBV19 | NA | CASSARVDTGELFF | TGTGCCAGTAGTGCCAGGGTTGACACCGGGGAGCTGTTTTTT
TRBJ2-3 | NA | 13 | TRBV5-1 | NA | CASSLDYSDTQYF | TGCGCCAGCAGCTTGGACTACTCAGATACGCAGTATTTT
TRBJ2-1 | NA | 14 | TRBV2 | TRBD2 | CARSTSAAYNEQFF | TGTGCCAGGTCGACTAGCGCCGCCTACAATGAGCAGTTCTTC
TRBJ2-5 | NA | 19 | TRBV18 | TRBD2 | CASSLKRGLAGTYQETQYF | TGTGCCAGCTCACTGAAGCGGGGATTAGCGGGGACGTACCAAGAGACCCAGTACTTC